Here is one TCR beta chain with its context. Its antigen is unidentified. This record belongs to a study of T-cell memory formation after mild COVID-19. For the study at large: Among the donors, TCR clusters were largely specific to each donor. General study results and limits: Pre-infection memory harbored some responding clones, suggesting cross-reactive memory joined. The main location of contracting CD4+ clones was CM and EM, and that of contracting CD8+ clones was EMRA.

Libraries for TCRalpha and TCRbeta carried sample barcodes and unique molecular identifiers via 5'RACE. A single record per CDR3 protein comes from TCRdb applying MiXCR to the 5' RACE reads. The sample lists under 250,000 distinct CDR3 sequences, over 9% occurring once. Germline CDR1 is LNHNV and CDR2 is YYDKDF (reference sequence). V gave up 5 bases and J gave up 9 bases, with 18 bases separating them. The CDR3 runs 14 residues. Source material: PBMCs or a T cell subset sorted from them (not recorded which). This chain connects TRBV15 to TRBJ2-3; D might be TRBD2 (5 bases). The receptor was derived from a man younger than 30 who had mild COVID-19 (a few samples of this study predate the infection). Cell type and time point are not known. CDR3 region: CATSRYGESRTQYF. The CDR3 DNA sequence: TGTGCCACCAGCCGTTACGGGGAGTCACGAACGCAGTATTTT.